One sample yielded the 10 T cell receptor beta chains listed below, sequenced in a study of T-cell memory formation after mild COVID-19. TCRdb itself ran the 5' RACE reads through MiXCR, one entry per CDR3 protein. Here the sample spans around 310,000 distinct CDR3 sequences, 15% being singletons. The specimen was PBMCs or a T cell subset sorted from them (not recorded which). These receptors all come from a man in his late teens or twenties who had mild COVID-19 (a few samples of this study predate the infection). Cell type and time point are not known.

This clonotype was seen more than once but under ten times. The chain combines TRBV4-1 with TRBJ2-7; tentatively, D is TRBD2 (6 bases). The CDR3 is 16 amino acids. Trimming stripped 4 bases from V and 3 bases from J, with 19 bases between. Germline V gene lookup returns CDR1 MGHRA and CDR2 YSYEKL. CDR3 amino acids: CASSPYGSTRNYEQYF. The CDR3 nucleotides read TGCGCCAGCAGCCCCTATGGGTCGACTAGAAACTACGAGCAGTACTTC.

Only one count was recorded for this clonotype. The chain recombines TRBV7-8 with TRBJ2-7; the match to TRBD1 covers 12 bases. Germline assignment: CDR1 SGHVS and CDR2 FQNEAQ. V lost 4 bases and J lost 3; bases outside the gene matches: 10. CDR3 length: 17 amino acids. CDR3 in amino acids: CASSSKGGTGGFYEQYF. DNA for the CDR3: TGTGCCAGCAGCTCTAAGGGCGGGACAGGGGGCTTCTACGAGCAGTACTTC.

The chain recombines TRBV27 with TRBJ1-5, with a weak D call TRBD1 (5 bases). Germline values: CDR1 MNHEY, CDR2 SMNVEV (reference sequence). The length of the CDR3 is 14 residues. With 6 bases removed from V and 2 bases from J, the gap between germline ends came to 11 bases. The CDR3 bases are TGTGCCAGCAGGTTCGGGGGAGGCAATCAGCCCCAGCATTTT. It encodes CASRFGGGNQPQHF.

The rearrangement joins TRBV4-1 to TRBJ1-2, with D perhaps TRBD1 (5 bases). The CDR3 is 14 amino acids. Deletions cut 4 bases from V and 7 bases from J, with 16 bases between. Germline V CDR1 and CDR2: MGHRA, YSYEKL. CDR3 amino acids: CASSLGTPLSGYTF. CDR3 DNA: TGCGCCAGCAGCCTCGGGACCCCACTCTCTGGCTACACCTTC.

This clonotype showed up many times. The chain employs TRBV7-9 and TRBJ2-3; TRBD2 agrees at 14 bases. With V trimmed by 3 bases and J by 1 base, 6 bases remained unmatched. The CDR3 runs to 18 residues. Germline V CDR1 and CDR2: SEHNR, FQNEAQ (reference sequence). For the CDR3, the DNA is TGTGCCAGCAGCTTGATGGGACTAGCGGGGGACCGCACAGATACGCAGTATTTT. Translation: CASSLMGLAGDRTDTQYF.

The rearrangement links TRBV7-2 to TRBJ1-6; a weak D match, TRBD1 (6 bases). The CDR3 spans 15 residues. Trimming removed 5 bases at V and 7 bases at J, with 15 bases between. The V gene's germline CDR1 is SGHTA and CDR2 FQGNSA. CDR3 residues: CASSRGPTGNSPLHF. Here the CDR3 DNA reads TGTGCCAGCAGCCGGGGCCCAACAGGGAATTCACCCCTCCACTTT.

This chain uses TRBV20-1 with TRBJ2-3; D is tentatively TRBD1 or TRBD2 (5 bases each). The ends were cut back, 6 bases at V and 7 bases at J, with 8 bases in the middle. CDR3 size: 10 residues. CDR1 and CDR2 (germline): DFQATT, SNEGSKA (reference sequence). CDR3 sequence reads: CSAEGNTQYF. The CDR3 DNA follows: TGCAGTGCCGAGGGGAATACGCAGTATTTT.

This chain links TRBV4-3 with TRBJ1-1; TRBD1 agrees at 11 bases. Germline CDR1 reads LGHNA; CDR2 reads YSLEER. The V segment lost 3 bases and the J segment 6 bases; nucleotides outside the gene matches: 6. The CDR3 consists of 15 residues. CDR3 DNA sequence: TGCGCCAGCAGCCAGTTCGGACAGGGGGCGTCTGAAGCTTTCTTT. Its translation: CASSQFGQGASEAFF.

This clonotype has a handful of counts. The chain combines TRBV5-1 with TRBJ2-2; no clear D. Germline lookup yields CDR1 SGHRS and CDR2 YFSETQ. The CDR3 has 15 amino acids. Trimming cost V 3 bases and J 3 bases, with 12 bases left between them. CDR3 sequence: CASSSAEPDTGELFF. CDR3 nucleotides: TGCGCCAGCAGCTCGGCAGAACCGGACACCGGGGAGCTGTTTTTT.

The chain links TRBV6-5 to TRBJ2-3; D is possibly TRBD1 or TRBD2 (5 bases each). The CDR3 totals 15 residues. The V gene lost 5 bases and the J gene lost 5 bases, with 17 bases spanning the gap. Per the germline V gene, CDR1 is MNHEY and CDR2 is SVGAGI. CDR3 nucleotides: TGTGCCAGCAGTCCTCCGGGACGAACCGTAGATACGCAGTATTTT. Protein sequence: CASSPPGRTVDTQYF.